The 21 T cell receptor beta chains in this list originate from one sample, sequenced in a study of cytotoxic CD8 clonotypes in ibrutinib-treated CLL. The table came from immunoSEQ multiplex PCR; TCRdb's copy has only in-frame clones and leaves some out. The sample has about 76,000 clones, over 65% seen once. Material: PBMCs, obtained after 24 months of ibrutinib treatment. These receptor sequences come from a human donor with chronic lymphocytic leukemia.

The chain is built from TRBV27 and TRBJ2-1; 7 nucleotides align to TRBD2. Germline assignment: CDR1 MNHEY and CDR2 SMNVEV (reference sequence). After removal of 6 bases from V and 0 bases from J, the junction contained 8 bases not matched to a gene. The CDR3 extends over 16 amino acids. The CDR3 bases are TGTGCCAGCAGACCCCTAAGCGGGGCCTCCTACAATGAGCAGTTCTTC. This gives the protein CASRPLSGASYNEQFF.

The gene calls are TRBV5-6 and TRBJ2-1; no clear D. Trimming removed 5 bases at V and 3 bases at J, with 9 bases between. The CDR3 sequence is 13 residues long. Looked up from germline, CDR1 is SGHDT and CDR2 is YYEEEE. The CDR3 nucleotides are TGTGCCAGCAGTTGGACCGACTACAATGAGCAGTTCTTC. It encodes CASSWTDYNEQFF.

This clone was counted a few times. V is TRBV12-5 and J is TRBJ2-5, with 13 bases that match TRBD2. The CDR3 contains 17 residues. Germline-derived CDR1 and CDR2 are LGHNT and FRNRAP. The V and J ends lost 1 base and 5 bases, in that order; junction bases with no gene match: 7. In nucleotides, the CDR3 is TGTGCTAGTGGTTTGGACCAGGGACTAGCGGGATCCGAGACCCAGTACTTC. Translation: CASGLDQGLAGSETQYF.

The J gene is TRBJ2-2, the V gene TRBV19; 9 positions match TRBD1. The germline V gene has CDR1 LNHDA and CDR2 SQIVND (reference sequence). Losses at the gene ends were 9 bases for V and 1 base for J; bases not matched to a gene: 15. CDR3 length: 18 residues. Here the CDR3 reads CASNWGHRGPLNTGELFF. The CDR3 nucleotides read TGTGCCAGCAACTGGGGGCACAGGGGGCCCTTGAACACCGGGGAGCTGTTTTTT.

This sequence joins TRBV5-1 and TRBJ2-5; D ambiguous. V lost 0 bases, J lost 3 bases, and 6 bases lay in between. CDR1 is SGHRS and CDR2 is YFSETQ in the germline V gene. CDR3 length: 13 amino acids. The CDR3 sequence is CASSLDAEETQYF. The CDR3 region has the DNA TGCGCCAGCAGCTTGGACGCCGAAGAGACCCAGTACTTC.

For this clone: The sample carries other DNA sequences with the same CDR3. The chain employs TRBV18 and TRBJ1-4; weak D call: TRBD1 (6 bases). The CDR3 has 13 residues. CDR1 KGHSH and CDR2 LQKENI come from the germline V gene. V shed 1 base and J shed 11 bases, with 11 bases lying between them. The CDR3 sequence: CASSPQSGEKLFF. In DNA form, the CDR3 reads TGTGCCAGCTCACCACAATCAGGGGAGAAACTGTTTTTT.

The chain recombines TRBV6-5 with TRBJ2-2, with D maybe TRBD2 (6 bases). CDR3 length: 15 amino acids. Trimming pared 5 bases from V and 7 bases from J, leaving 17 bases between. Per the germline V gene, CDR1 is MNHEY and CDR2 is SVGAGI. Here the CDR3 reads CASSHTSHPLGELFF. CDR3 nucleotides: TGTGCCAGCAGTCATACTAGCCACCCGCTCGGGGAGCTGTTTTTT.

The rearrangement links TRBV6-1 to TRBJ2-5; 8 positions agree with TRBD1. Germline values: CDR1 MNHNS, CDR2 SASEGT. J gave up 9 bases and V 2 bases, and 11 bases lay outside the gene matches. The CDR3 extends over 15 amino acids. The chain's CDR3 is CASSEPGTGLKAQYF. The CDR3 bases are TGTGCCAGCAGTGAACCCGGGACAGGACTTAAGGCCCAGTACTTC.

This rearrangement joins TRBV29-1 to TRBJ2-7; TRBD2 aligns across 12 bases. This CDR3 has 16 amino acids. Trimming at V came to 4 bases and at J to 0 bases, leaving 7 bases not matched to a gene. The V gene's germline CDR1 is SQVTM and CDR2 ANQGSEA. CDR3: CSVVGLAGLPSYEQYF. The DNA of the CDR3 is TGCAGCGTTGTCGGACTAGCGGGACTCCCCTCCTACGAGCAGTACTTC.

The chain joins TRBV18 to TRBJ2-7; 12 bases fit TRBD1. The CDR3 is made up of 14 amino acids. Germline assignment: CDR1 KGHSH and CDR2 LQKENI. Unmatched junction bases numbered 1, after V lost 4 bases and J lost 3 bases. The CDR3 is CASSRDRGLYEQYF. In DNA, the CDR3 is TGTGCCAGCTCACGGGACAGGGGGCTCTACGAGCAGTACTTC.

In nucleotides, the CDR3 is TGCGCCAGCAGCTTGGCCGGACAGAACACTGAAGCTTTCTTT. Its translation is CASSLAGQNTEAFF. The V call is TRBV5-1, the J call TRBJ1-1, with D perhaps TRBD1 (5 bases). Germline V gene sequence: CDR1 SGHRS, CDR2 YFSETQ. There are 14 residues in the CDR3. V was clipped by 0 bases and J by 1 base, with 7 bases between them.

This clone appeared a few times. The chain is built from TRBV7-3 and TRBJ2-2; 7 bases match TRBD1. Germline V CDR1 and CDR2: SGHTA, FQGTGA. CDR3 length: 15 amino acids. The V segment lost 4 bases and the J segment 4 bases; nucleotides outside the gene matches: 6. The chain's CDR3 is CASSYRGLGTGELFF. CDR3 sequence (DNA): TGTGCCAGCAGCTATAGGGGGCTGGGCACCGGGGAGCTGTTTTTT. The full variable domain, its missing parts supplied by reference TRBV7-3 and TRBJ2-2, is GAGVSQTPSNKVTEKGKYVELRCDPISGHTALYWYRQSLGQGPEFLIYFQGTGAADDSGLPNDRFFAVRPEGSVSTLKIQRTERGDSAVYLCASSYRGLGTGELFFGEGSRLTVL.

The genes are TRBV2 and TRBJ2-2, with 7 bases aligning to TRBD2. The CDR3 has 12 amino acids. V lost 6 bases, J lost 6 bases, and 1 base stayed unmatched. CDR1 is SNHLY and CDR2 is FYNNEI in the germline V gene. CDR3 sequence: CASRAGAGELFF. The CDR3 region has the DNA TGTGCCAGCAGGGCGGGAGCCGGGGAGCTGTTTTTT.

The chain recombines TRBV5-1 with TRBJ2-1; D not certain. Germline values: CDR1 SGHRS, CDR2 YFSETQ. Trimming pared 0 bases from V and 5 bases from J, leaving 9 bases between. There are 14 residues in the CDR3. CDR3 nucleotides: TGCGCCAGCAGCTTGGCGGCAACCAACAATGAGCAGTTCTTC. This translates into CASSLAATNNEQFF.

The chain has TRBV5-6 and TRBJ1-5, with D uncertain. The CDR3 covers 13 residues. CDR1 SGHDT and CDR2 YYEEEE come from the germline V gene. Deletions cut 2 bases from V and 3 bases from J, with 6 bases between. This CDR3 reads CASSLSPNQPQHF. CDR3 coding DNA: TGTGCCAGCAGCTTATCTCCCAATCAGCCCCAGCATTTT.

V usage is TRBV6-5 and J usage is TRBJ1-2; D may be TRBD1 (5 bases). Germline assignment: CDR1 MNHEY and CDR2 SVGAGI. This CDR3 is built from 15 residues. The V gene lost 2 bases and the J gene lost 0 bases, with 10 bases spanning the gap. The CDR3 region has the DNA TGTGCCAGCAGTTACCTCACAGGAACTAACTATGGCTACACCTTC. Translation: CASSYLTGTNYGYTF.

The chain couples TRBV2 to TRBJ1-2; 10 bases are shared with TRBD1. Losses at the gene ends were 7 bases for V and 8 bases for J; bases not matched to a gene: 4. This CDR3 has 12 amino acids. Germline CDR1 reads SNHLY; CDR2 reads FYNNEI. The CDR3 loop reads CASKDRGIGYTF. DNA for the CDR3: TGTGCCAGCAAGGACAGGGGGATCGGCTACACCTTC.

The chain uses TRBV7-9 and TRBJ2-4, with a possible D match to TRBD1 (5 bases). Between the trimmed V and J ends, which lost 3 bases and 5 bases, there was a span of 11 bases. Germline-derived CDR1 and CDR2 are SEHNR and FQNEAQ (reference sequence). The CDR3 consists of 14 residues. The CDR3 reads CASSLDIDENIQYF. CDR3 DNA sequence: TGTGCCAGCAGCTTGGACATAGATGAAAACATTCAGTACTTC.

The rearrangement joins TRBV30 to TRBJ1-1, with D unresolved. CDR1 and CDR2 (germline): GTSNPN, SVGIG (reference sequence). V was shortened by 4 bases and J by 5 bases, with 11 bases between the two germline ends. The CDR3 length is 12 residues. CDR3 loop: CAWKGAWTEAFF. CDR3 coding DNA: TGTGCCTGGAAGGGCGCGTGGACTGAAGCTTTCTTT.

The chain is built from TRBV30 and TRBJ1-4; TRBD1 matches 8 bases. Germline trimming cut 8 bases from V and 3 bases from J; bases unmatched to any gene: 2. The CDR3 extends over 12 amino acids. Germline-derived CDR1 and CDR2 are GTSNPN and SVGIG (reference sequence). This CDR3 reads CAGQGPNEKLFF. The CDR3 coding sequence is TGTGCCGGACAGGGCCCTAATGAAAAACTGTTTTTT.

The chain recombines TRBV10-3 with TRBJ2-7; the D gene is possibly TRBD2 (6 bases). The length of the CDR3 is 16 residues. Germline V gives CDR1 ENHRY, CDR2 SYGVKD. The V end was cut by 2 bases, the J end by 0 bases, with 14 bases between. CDR3 DNA: TGTGCCATCAGTGAGAGTCTAGCGCCGAGCTCCTACGAGCAGTACTTC. Its translation is CAISESLAPSSYEQYF.